This T cell receptor beta chain appears in the sequencing data of a study of identical twins. CDR3 size: 12 residues. Deletions cut 6 bases from V and 5 bases from J, with 13 bases between. Germline V gene lookup returns CDR1 DFQATT and CDR2 SNEGSKA (reference sequence). TCRdb redid the calling of the 5' RACE reads with MiXCR, one entry per CDR3 protein. The sample includes 700,000 or so distinct CDR3 sequences, around 8.6% of them seen just once. As for this clonotype: A much larger clone is a single base away; this may be a read error.

The same sample was also used in a study of yellow fever vaccine responses in identical twins.

This clonotype was obtained from a woman aged 18-30 years in good health. Material for sequencing was PBMCs. The V call is TRBV20-1, the J call TRBJ2-5, with no clear D. CDR3 nucleotides: TGCAGTGCGATCTACAAGGCCGAGACCCAGTACTTC. Translation gives CSAIYKAETQYF.